The source of this T cell receptor beta chain is a study of blood T cell repertoires in COVID-19. Study in general: T cells, B-cell-depleted T cells, or PBMCs supplied cDNA or gDNA.

Trimming removed 4 bases from V and 7 bases from J, with 10 bases in between. The CDR3 loop spans 11 amino acids. Germline V gene lookup returns CDR1 DFQATT and CDR2 SNEGSKA (reference sequence). The authors' processing: Nucleated cell counts were estimated from reference gene primer amplification. This table comes from immunoSEQ multiplex PCR, and its TCRdb copy is limited to in-frame clones, with some not included. V and J calls and clone size are as listed in that table; D and trimming were resolved from the DNA. The data hold some 170,000 clones, with about 79% observed a single time. Recruitment covered about two dozen US areas and drew participants whose ages spanned roughly 18 to 100 years. Grouping used clinical history reported by participants in a survey and questionnaire.

The chain combines TRBV20-1 with TRBJ1-1; D is unresolved. This TCR was recovered from a man aged 50 or older who had recovered from COVID-19. Sequencing used PBMCs or T cells enriched from blood (not recorded which). DNA for the CDR3: TGCAGTGCTATGGCAGGCTTTGAAGCTTTCTTT. Protein: CSAMAGFEAFF.